One and the same sample provided the 3 T cell receptor beta chains below, sequenced in a study of shared clonotypes between healthy human individuals. The repertoire was sequenced with immunoSEQ multiplex PCR; TCRdb's copy has only in-frame clones and lacks some. The sample holds some 2 million clones, 95% seen once. The specimen was naive CD4+ T cells sorted from blood. Subset given: CD45RA+ positively selected. Receptors were obtained from a man in his late teens or twenties in good health.

The chain links TRBV13 to TRBJ2-7, with 7 bases lining up with TRBD1. The CDR3 has 16 residues. With 1 base clipped from V and 7 bases from J, the junction kept 13 bases outside the gene matches. Germline lookup yields CDR1 PRHDT and CDR2 FYEKMQ (reference sequence). This CDR3 reads CASSLVLRDRAREQYF. The DNA of the CDR3 is TGTGCCAGCAGCTTAGTACTACGCGACAGGGCTCGGGAGCAGTACTTC.

This clone was picked up one time. This sample includes further DNA sequences coding for the same CDR3. DNA for the CDR3: TGCGCCAGCAGCTTAGCGGGAACGACCTACGAGCAGTACTTC. Amino acid sequence: CASSLAGTTYEQYF. This chain links TRBV5-1 with TRBJ2-7, with 7 bases identical to TRBD2. The CDR3 extends over 14 amino acids. The V gene end was trimmed by 2 bases and the J gene end by 2 bases; junction bases not matched to a gene: 4. Germline V gene lookup returns CDR1 SGHRS and CDR2 YFSETQ.

The rearrangement joins TRBV6-5 to TRBJ2-1; D is uncertain. The CDR3 is 13 amino acids. CDR1 MNHEY and CDR2 SVGAGI come from the germline V gene. Trimming shortened V by 6 bases and J by 9 bases, and 15 bases separated the two germline ends. CDR3 sequence: CASRDHPSAEQFF. The CDR3 region has the DNA TGTGCCAGCAGAGACCATCCCTCTGCTGAGCAGTTCTTC.